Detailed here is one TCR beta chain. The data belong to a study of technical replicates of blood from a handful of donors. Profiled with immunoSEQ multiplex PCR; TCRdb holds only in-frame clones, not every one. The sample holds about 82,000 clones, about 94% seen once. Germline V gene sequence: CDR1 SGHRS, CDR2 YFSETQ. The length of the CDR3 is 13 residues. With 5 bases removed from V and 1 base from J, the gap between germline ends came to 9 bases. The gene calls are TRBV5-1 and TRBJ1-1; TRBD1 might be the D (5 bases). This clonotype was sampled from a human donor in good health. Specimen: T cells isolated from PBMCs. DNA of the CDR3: TGCGCCAGCAGTAGGGGTGAGAACACTGAAGCTTTCTTT. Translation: CASSRGENTEAFF.